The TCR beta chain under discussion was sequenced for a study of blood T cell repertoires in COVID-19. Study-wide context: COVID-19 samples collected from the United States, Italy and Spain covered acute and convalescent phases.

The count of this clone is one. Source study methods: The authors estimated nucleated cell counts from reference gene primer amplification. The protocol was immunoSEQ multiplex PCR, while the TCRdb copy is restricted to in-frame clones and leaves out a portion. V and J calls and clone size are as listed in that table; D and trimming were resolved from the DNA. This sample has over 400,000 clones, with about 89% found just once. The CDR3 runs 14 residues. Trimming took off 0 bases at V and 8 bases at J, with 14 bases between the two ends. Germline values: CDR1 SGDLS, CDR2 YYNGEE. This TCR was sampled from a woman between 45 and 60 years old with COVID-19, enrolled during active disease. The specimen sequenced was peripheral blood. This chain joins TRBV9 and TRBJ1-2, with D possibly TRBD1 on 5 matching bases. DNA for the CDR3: TGTGCCAGCAGCGTAGGGGCAGGGCAAGACGGCTACACCTTC. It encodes CASSVGAGQDGYTF.